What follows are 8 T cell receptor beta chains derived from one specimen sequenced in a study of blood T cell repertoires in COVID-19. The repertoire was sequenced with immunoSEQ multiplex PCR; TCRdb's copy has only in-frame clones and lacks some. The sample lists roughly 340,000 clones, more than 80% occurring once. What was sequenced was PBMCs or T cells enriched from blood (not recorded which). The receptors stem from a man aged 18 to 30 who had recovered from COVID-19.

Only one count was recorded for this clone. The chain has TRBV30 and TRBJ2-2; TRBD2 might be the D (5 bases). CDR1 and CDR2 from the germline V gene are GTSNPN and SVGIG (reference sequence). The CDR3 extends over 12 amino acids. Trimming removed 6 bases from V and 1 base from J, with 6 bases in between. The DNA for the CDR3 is TGTGCCTGCGGACTGAACACCGGGGAGCTGTTTTTT. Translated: CACGLNTGELFF.

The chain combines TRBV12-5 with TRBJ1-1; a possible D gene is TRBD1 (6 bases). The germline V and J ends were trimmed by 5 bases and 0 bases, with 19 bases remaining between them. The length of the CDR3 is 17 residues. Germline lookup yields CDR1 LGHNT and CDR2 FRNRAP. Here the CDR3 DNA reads TGTGCTAGTGGTAGATATCCAGGGGACTATATGAACACTGAAGCTTTCTTT. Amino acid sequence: CASGRYPGDYMNTEAFF.

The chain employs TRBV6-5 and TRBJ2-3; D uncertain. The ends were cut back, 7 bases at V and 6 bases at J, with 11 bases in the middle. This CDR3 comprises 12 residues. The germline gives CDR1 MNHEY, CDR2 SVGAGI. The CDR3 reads CASTLNWDTQYF. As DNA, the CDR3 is TGTGCCAGCACTCTAAATTGGGATACGCAGTATTTT.

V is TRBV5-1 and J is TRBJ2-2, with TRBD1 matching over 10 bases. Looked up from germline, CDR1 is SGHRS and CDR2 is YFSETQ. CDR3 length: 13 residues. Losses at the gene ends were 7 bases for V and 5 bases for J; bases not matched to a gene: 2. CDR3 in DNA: TGCGCCAGCGGGACAGGGGAGACCGGGGAGCTGTTTTTT. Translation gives CASGTGETGELFF.

This chain's CDR3 is CASSIDYGVAITEAFF. As DNA, the CDR3 is TGTGCCAGTAGTATAGATTACGGGGTCGCGATCACTGAAGCTTTCTTT. This rearrangement joins TRBV19 to TRBJ1-1; D is ambiguous. Germline assignment: CDR1 LNHDA and CDR2 SQIVND (reference sequence). The CDR3 contains 16 residues. Trimming stripped 0 bases from V and 4 bases from J, with 15 bases between.

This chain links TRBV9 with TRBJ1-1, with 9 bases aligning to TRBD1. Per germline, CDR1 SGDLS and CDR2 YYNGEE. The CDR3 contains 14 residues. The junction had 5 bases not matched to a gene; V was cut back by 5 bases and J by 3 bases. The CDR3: CASSSGTGYTEAFF. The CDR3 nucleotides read TGTGCCAGCAGTTCCGGGACAGGGTACACTGAAGCTTTCTTT.

The chain's CDR3 is CASSFNSGSGGYTF. The DNA for the CDR3 is TGTGCCAGCAGCTTTAATTCGGGTTCGGGTGGCTACACCTTC. The chain recombines TRBV7-9 with TRBJ1-2; D gene unclear. The CDR3 runs 14 residues. Germline lookup yields CDR1 SEHNR and CDR2 FQNEAQ (reference sequence). V lost 3 bases and J lost 7, with 15 bases in between.

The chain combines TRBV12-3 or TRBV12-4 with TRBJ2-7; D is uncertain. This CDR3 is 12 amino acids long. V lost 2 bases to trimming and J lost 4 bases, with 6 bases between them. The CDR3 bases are TGTGCCAGCAGTTTAACTGAATACGAGCAGTACTTC. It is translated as CASSLTEYEQYF.